This T cell receptor (beta chain) was sequenced in a study of Ad26.COV2.S vaccination and SARS-CoV-2 variants. Deletions cut 0 bases from V and 7 bases from J, with 10 bases between. This CDR3 is 15 amino acids long. Germline V gives CDR1 MNHNS, CDR2 SASEGT. Generated by immunoSEQ multiplex PCR, the TCRdb table keeps only in-frame clones and is missing some. In the table there are a few hundred thousand clones, under 90% of which are singletons. Treatment here: over 15 received Ad26.COV2.S at low or high dose, single or two shots; five or six received placebo; per-sample allocation not given. Sampling was done on day 63 after the first vaccine or placebo injection.

Specimen: peripheral blood, collected in a trial of Ad26.COV2.S vaccine versus placebo. This TCR was recovered from a person aged 18-65 years who received the Ad26.COV2.S COVID-19 vaccine or a placebo. The V and J genes are TRBV6-1 and TRBJ1-6; D may be TRBD1 (5 bases). The CDR3 here is CASSEADRPNSPLHF. CDR3 nucleotide sequence: TGTGCCAGCAGTGAAGCCGACAGACCCAATTCACCCCTCCACTTT.